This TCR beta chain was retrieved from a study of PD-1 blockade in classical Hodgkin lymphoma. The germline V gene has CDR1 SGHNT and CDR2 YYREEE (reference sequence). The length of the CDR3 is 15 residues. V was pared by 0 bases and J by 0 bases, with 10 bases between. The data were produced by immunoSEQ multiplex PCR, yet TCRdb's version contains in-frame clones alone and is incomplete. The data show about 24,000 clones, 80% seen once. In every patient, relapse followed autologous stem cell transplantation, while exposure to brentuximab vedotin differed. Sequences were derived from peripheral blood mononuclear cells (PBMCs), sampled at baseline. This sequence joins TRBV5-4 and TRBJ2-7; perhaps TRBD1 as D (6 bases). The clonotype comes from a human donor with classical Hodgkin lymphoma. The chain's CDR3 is CASSLAGVPSYEQYF. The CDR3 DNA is TGTGCCAGCAGCTTGGCAGGGGTTCCCTCCTACGAGCAGTACTTC.